The source of this T cell receptor (beta chain) is a study of shared clonotypes between healthy human individuals. Study results and caveats: Clonotype sharing across a handful of donors was observed for approximately 5% of naive CD4 clonotypes. On the whole, naive subsets had larger estimated richness than memory subsets had. At large depth, rarefaction still showed sorted-subset sequencing to be incomplete.

Using about 190 ng DNA, tens of thousands of T cell genomes, the sorted-subset replicate PCRs were run. This table comes from immunoSEQ multiplex PCR, and its TCRdb copy is limited to in-frame clones, with some not included. The sample carries hundreds of thousands of clones, 95% to 96% recorded once. Terminally differentiated effector memory CD45RA+ cells were excluded from the naive CD8 cells, which were CD45RO-negative and positively selected for CCR7. J lost 2 bases, V lost 6 bases, and 10 bases had no gene match. Germline lookup yields CDR1 SEHNR and CDR2 FQNEAQ (reference sequence). The CDR3 has 16 amino acids. For this clone: Its antigen is as yet unknown.

The chain couples TRBV7-9 to TRBJ2-3; 8 nucleotides match TRBD1. The source material was naive CD8+ T cells sorted from blood. The TCR was taken from a woman between 25 and 40 years old in good health. The CDR3 spells CASRDRQGRPTDTQYF. The CDR3 DNA reads as TGTGCCAGCAGGGATCGACAGGGGCGGCCCACAGATACGCAGTATTTT.